The 21 T cell receptor beta chains below were found in one sample sequenced in a study of shared clonotypes between healthy human individuals. Generated by immunoSEQ multiplex PCR, the TCRdb table keeps only in-frame clones and is missing some. The sample contains over 1.5 million clones, 95% to 99% of which appear only once. The material sequenced was naive CD4+ T cells sorted from blood. The subset was: CD45RA+ positively selected. The receptors shown here come from a man aged 25-40 years in good health.

In regard to this clone: The sample holds other DNA sequences that translate to the same CDR3. This CDR3 reads CASSPPGRGRYEQYF. The DNA of the CDR3 is TGTGCCAGCTCACCACCAGGAAGGGGTAGGTACGAGCAGTACTTC. The genes are TRBV18 and TRBJ2-7, with D tentatively TRBD1 (5 bases). The CDR3 runs to 15 residues. Germline V gene lookup returns CDR1 KGHSH and CDR2 LQKENI. V was shortened by 0 bases and J by 4 bases, with 13 bases between the two germline ends.

The V gene is TRBV16, the J gene TRBJ2-3, with unresolved D. Germline V CDR1 and CDR2: KGHSY, FQNENV. The CDR3 contains 15 residues. Between the trimmed V and J ends, which lost 3 bases and 3 bases, there was a span of 13 bases. The CDR3 DNA reads TGTGCCAGCAGCCACTGGACGGATCCAACAGATACGCAGTATTTT. Translated, it gives CASSHWTDPTDTQYF.

The rearrangement links TRBV15 to TRBJ1-2; unclear D gene. The CDR3 loop spans 15 amino acids. Per the germline V gene, CDR1 is LNHNV and CDR2 is YYDKDF (reference sequence). V dropped 0 bases and J dropped 1 base, with 9 bases sitting between them. The CDR3 sequence: CATSRDPGINYGYTF. CDR3 coding DNA: TGTGCCACCAGCAGAGATCCAGGCATTAACTATGGCTACACCTTC.

About this clone itself: The identical CDR3 is also encoded by other nucleotide sequences in the sample. The chain couples TRBV18 to TRBJ2-7; D gene unclear. CDR1 and CDR2 (germline): KGHSH, LQKENI. V lost 3 bases and J lost 1, with 7 bases in between. The CDR3 extends over 13 amino acids. The CDR3 DNA follows: TGTGCCAGCTCACCTCTTTCATCCTACGAGCAGTACTTC. It is translated as CASSPLSSYEQYF.

The chain links TRBV6-4 to TRBJ2-2, with 7 bases fitting TRBD1. With 7 bases clipped from V and 6 bases from J, the junction kept 5 bases outside the gene matches. Germline CDR1 is MRHNA and CDR2 is SNTAGT. This CDR3 has 13 amino acids. This chain's CDR3 is CASKDTGAGELFF. DNA of the CDR3: TGTGCCAGCAAAGACACAGGGGCCGGGGAGCTGTTTTTT.

The chain carries TRBV18 and TRBJ2-5, with TRBD2 identical over 10 bases. This CDR3 is 14 amino acids long. Germline CDR1 KGHSH, CDR2 LQKENI. With V trimmed by 6 bases and J by 5 bases, 6 bases remained unmatched. CDR3 residues: CASSLLAGVETQYF. The DNA for the CDR3 is TGTGCCAGCTCGCTGCTAGCGGGAGTTGAGACCCAGTACTTC.

The rearrangement joins TRBV5-1 to TRBJ2-2, with 10 bases identical to TRBD1. The germline CDR1 and CDR2 sequences are SGHRS and YFSETQ. CDR3 length: 15 amino acids. V lost 3 bases to trimming and J lost 7 bases; unmatched junction nucleotides: 6. DNA for the CDR3: TGCGCCAGCAGCTCTAGACAGGGGGCCGGCGGGGAGCTGTTTTTT. Protein product: CASSSRQGAGGELFF. The full variable domain, rest sourced from reference TRBV5-1 and TRBJ2-2, is KAGVTQTPRYLIKTRGQQVTLSCSPISGHRSVSWYQQTPGQGLQFLFEYFSETQRNKGNFPGRFSGRQFSNSRSEMNVSTLELGDSALYLCASSSRQGAGGELFFGEGSRLTVL.

The chain couples TRBV5-1 to TRBJ2-6, with 7 bases identical to TRBD1. The length of the CDR3 is 17 residues. Germline V gene sequence: CDR1 SGHRS, CDR2 YFSETQ. The ends lost 0 bases at V and 2 bases at J; junction bases unmatched: 5. The CDR3: CASSLGLQGTGANVLTF. The CDR3 coding sequence is TGCGCCAGCAGCTTGGGGCTACAGGGGACTGGGGCCAACGTCCTGACTTTC.

For the CDR3, the DNA is TGTGCCAGCAGCATACGGGAGACACAGTACAATGAGCAGTTCTTC. Its translation: CASSIRETQYNEQFF. The rearrangement joins TRBV7-3 to TRBJ2-1; a weak D match, TRBD2 (6 bases). The CDR3 spans 15 residues. The V gene's germline CDR1 is SGHTA and CDR2 FQGTGA. The V end lost 5 bases, the J end lost 4 bases, and 15 bases lay between the germline ends.

The rearrangement uses TRBV19 and TRBJ2-1; D is perhaps TRBD2 (6 bases). Germline V lookup: CDR1 LNHDA, CDR2 SQIVND (reference sequence). V was trimmed by 5 bases and J by 5 bases, leaving 22 bases between them. CDR3 size: 17 residues. This CDR3 reads CASSGPQGLGGNNEQFF. As DNA, the CDR3 is TGTGCCAGTAGTGGCCCCCAAGGCCTCGGAGGGAACAATGAGCAGTTCTTC.

This clone was seen only once. The V and J genes are TRBV19 and TRBJ1-4; D might be TRBD1 (6 bases). V dropped 4 bases and J dropped 3 bases, with 9 bases sitting between them. The CDR3 totals 14 residues. The V gene's germline CDR1 is LNHDA and CDR2 SQIVND (reference sequence). CDR3 in amino acids: CASSSRGANEKLFF. The DNA for the CDR3 is TGTGCCAGTAGTAGCAGGGGAGCTAATGAAAAACTGTTTTTT.

In its sample, this clone was seen once. The V call is TRBV5-6, the J call TRBJ2-5; no definite D call. The length of the CDR3 is 13 residues. Trimming removed 3 bases from V and 5 bases from J, with 11 bases in between. Germline V lookup: CDR1 SGHDT, CDR2 YYEEEE. This CDR3 reads CASSSRPGETQYF. The DNA of the CDR3 is TGTGCCAGCAGCTCCAGGCCTGGGGAGACCCAGTACTTC.

The rearrangement uses TRBV9 and TRBJ2-5; 13 nucleotides match TRBD2. The junction had 7 bases not matched to a gene; V was cut back by 7 bases and J by 1 base. Germline CDR1 SGDLS, CDR2 YYNGEE. The CDR3 contains 16 residues. CDR3 in DNA: TGTGCCAGCGGACTAGGGACTAGCGGGACCCAAGAGACCCAGTACTTC. This translates into CASGLGTSGTQETQYF.

Remarks on this clone: The sample contains more than one DNA sequence encoding this CDR3. This chain links TRBV18 with TRBJ2-5; 8 bases align to TRBD1. Trimming removed 1 base from V and 2 bases from J; junction bases left unmatched: 6. The CDR3 has 16 amino acids. Germline values: CDR1 KGHSH, CDR2 LQKENI. In DNA, the CDR3 is TGTGCCAGCTCACCACTGTCAGGGGGCAGGCAAGAGACCCAGTACTTC. Amino acids: CASSPLSGGRQETQYF.

J is TRBJ2-4 and V is TRBV7-2; perhaps TRBD1 as D (6 bases). V dropped 2 bases and J dropped 7 bases, with 18 bases sitting between them. The CDR3 contains 16 residues. CDR1 SGHTA and CDR2 FQGNSA come from the germline V gene. The CDR3 reads CASSLSTGTWYNIQYF. CDR3 sequence (DNA): TGTGCCAGCAGCTTAAGCACCGGGACATGGTATAACATTCAGTACTTC.

The CDR3 DNA reads as TGTGCCAGCAGCCCGGGACTAGCGGGAGCCCACTCCTACGAGCAGTACTTC. It specifies CASSPGLAGAHSYEQYF. The chain employs TRBV5-4 and TRBJ2-7; 14 bases line up with TRBD2. Trimming cost V 4 bases and J 0 bases; bases outside gene matches: 6. This CDR3 comprises 17 residues. Germline lookup yields CDR1 SGHNT and CDR2 YYREEE (reference sequence).

The chain has TRBV28 and TRBJ2-7, with TRBD1 matching 9 bases. Looked up from germline, CDR1 is MDHEN and CDR2 is SYDVKM. The CDR3 is made up of 15 amino acids. After removal of 6 bases from V and 2 bases from J, the junction contained 8 bases not matched to a gene. The CDR3 nucleotides are TGTGCCAGCAGCACAGGGGGCCTTTCCCCCTACGAGCAGTACTTC. Its protein is CASSTGGLSPYEQYF.

J is TRBJ1-5 and V is TRBV7-8; D is perhaps TRBD1 (5 bases). The germline gives CDR1 SGHVS, CDR2 FQNEAQ. Between the trimmed V and J ends, which lost 4 bases and 5 bases, there was a span of 33 bases. The CDR3 covers 21 residues. The CDR3 here is CASSSLSWRAGSADSYQPQHF. The CDR3 coding sequence is TGTGCCAGCAGCTCATTATCGTGGCGGGCAGGGTCCGCCGATTCTTATCAGCCCCAGCATTTT. Supplemented by reference TRBV7-8 and TRBJ1-5, the full variable domain reads GAGVSQSPRYKVAKRGQDVALRCDPISGHVSLFWYQQALGQGPEFLTYFQNEAQLDKSGLPSDRFFAERPEGSVSTLKIQRTQQEDSAVYLCASSSLSWRAGSADSYQPQHFGDGTRLSIL.

CDR3: CASSTKDRNTEAFF. The CDR3 DNA sequence: TGTGCCAGCAGCACGAAGGACAGGAACACTGAAGCTTTCTTT. The chain joins TRBV7-9 to TRBJ1-1; weak D call: TRBD1 (6 bases). Germline V gene data show CDR1 as SEHNR and CDR2 as FQNEAQ (reference sequence). The CDR3 sequence is 14 residues long. The V gene lost 5 bases and the J gene lost 1 base, with 11 bases spanning the gap.

CDR3 sequence reads: CASSLALSAPRSWDSGANVLTF. The CDR3 bases are TGTGCCAGCAGCTTAGCGTTGTCCGCGCCCCGTTCCTGGGACTCTGGGGCCAACGTCCTGACTTTC. The chain has TRBV7-6 and TRBJ2-6; D is unresolved. The CDR3 runs to 22 residues. The germline gives CDR1 SGHVS, CDR2 FNYEAQ. Trimming removed 0 bases from V and 0 bases from J, with 24 bases in between. The full variable domain, in which reference TRBV7-6 and TRBJ2-6 provide the parts outside the CDR3, is GAGVSQSPRYKVTKRGQDVALRCDPISGHVSLYWYRQALGQGPEFLTYFNYEAQQDKSGLPNDRFSAERPEGSISTLTIQRTEQRDSAMYRCASSLALSAPRSWDSGANVLTFGAGSRLTVL.

The chain recombines TRBV7-2 with TRBJ2-5, with 9 bases fitting TRBD1. Per the germline V gene, CDR1 is SGHTA and CDR2 is FQGNSA. The trim removed 5 bases at V and 4 bases at J, leaving 8 bases unmatched. The CDR3 runs 15 residues. CDR3 sequence (DNA): TGTGCCAGCAGCCTAGGGACAGGGTTTGGAGAGACCCAGTACTTC. Translation: CASSLGTGFGETQYF.